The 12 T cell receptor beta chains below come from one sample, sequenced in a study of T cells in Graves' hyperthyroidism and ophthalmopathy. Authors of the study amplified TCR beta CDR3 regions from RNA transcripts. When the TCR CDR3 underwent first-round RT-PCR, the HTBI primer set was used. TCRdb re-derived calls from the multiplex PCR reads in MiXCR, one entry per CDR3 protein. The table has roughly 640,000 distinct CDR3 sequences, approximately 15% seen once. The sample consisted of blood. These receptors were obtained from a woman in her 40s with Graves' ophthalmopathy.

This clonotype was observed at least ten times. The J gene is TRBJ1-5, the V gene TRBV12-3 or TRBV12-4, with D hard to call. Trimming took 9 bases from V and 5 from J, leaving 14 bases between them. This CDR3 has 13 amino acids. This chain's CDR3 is CASASRPYQPQHF. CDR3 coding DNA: TGTGCCAGTGCGAGCAGGCCCTATCAGCCCCAGCATTTT.

The CDR3 bases are TGTGCCAGTAGTATCTCGTCTGGCAATCAGCCCCAGCATTTT. It is translated as CASSISSGNQPQHF. This chain links TRBV19 with TRBJ1-5, with D uncertain. Germline assignment: CDR1 LNHDA and CDR2 SQIVND (reference sequence). The length of the CDR3 is 14 residues. The V end was cut by 3 bases, the J end by 2 bases, with 8 bases between.

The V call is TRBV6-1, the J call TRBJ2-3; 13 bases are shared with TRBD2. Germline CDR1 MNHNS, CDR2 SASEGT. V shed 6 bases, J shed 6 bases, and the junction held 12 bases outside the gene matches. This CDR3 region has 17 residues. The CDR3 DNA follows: TGTGCCAGCAGCCGGGCCAGACTAGCGGGAGGTCAGGATACGCAGTATTTT. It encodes CASSRARLAGGQDTQYF.

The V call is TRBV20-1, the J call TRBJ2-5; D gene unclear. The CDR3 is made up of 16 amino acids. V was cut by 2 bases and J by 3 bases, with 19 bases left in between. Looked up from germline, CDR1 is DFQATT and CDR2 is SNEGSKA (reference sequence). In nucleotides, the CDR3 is TGCAGTGCTAGATCCTTGATGACCCACTTGGAAGAGACCCAGTACTTC. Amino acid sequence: CSARSLMTHLEETQYF.

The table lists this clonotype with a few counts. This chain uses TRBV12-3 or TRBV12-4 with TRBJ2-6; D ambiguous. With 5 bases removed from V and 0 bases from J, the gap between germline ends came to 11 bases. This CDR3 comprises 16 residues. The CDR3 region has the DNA TGTGCCAGCAGTGCTGGACGGTACTCTGGGGCCAACGTCCTGACTTTC. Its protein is CASSAGRYSGANVLTF.

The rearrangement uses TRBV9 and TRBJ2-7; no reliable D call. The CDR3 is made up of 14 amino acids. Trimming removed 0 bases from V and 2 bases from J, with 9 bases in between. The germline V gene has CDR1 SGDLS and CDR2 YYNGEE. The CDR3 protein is CASSVEVGTYEQYF. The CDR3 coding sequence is TGTGCCAGCAGCGTAGAGGTGGGAACCTACGAGCAGTACTTC.

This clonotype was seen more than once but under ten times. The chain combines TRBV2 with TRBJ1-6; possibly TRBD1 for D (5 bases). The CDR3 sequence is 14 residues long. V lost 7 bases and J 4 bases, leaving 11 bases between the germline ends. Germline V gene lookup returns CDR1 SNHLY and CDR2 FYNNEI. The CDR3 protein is CASIGTGYNSPLHF. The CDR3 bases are TGTGCCAGCATTGGGACGGGGTATAATTCACCCCTCCACTTT.

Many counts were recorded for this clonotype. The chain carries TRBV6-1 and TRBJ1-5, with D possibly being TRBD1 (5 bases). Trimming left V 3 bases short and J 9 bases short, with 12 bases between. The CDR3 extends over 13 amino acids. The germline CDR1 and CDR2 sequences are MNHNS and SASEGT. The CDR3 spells CASSEDGGRPQHF. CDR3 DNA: TGTGCCAGCAGTGAGGACGGGGGAAGGCCCCAGCATTTT.

As DNA, the CDR3 is TGTGCCAGCAGGGGACAGGGGAACTACAATGAGCAGTTCTTC. As protein: CASRGQGNYNEQFF. This chain uses TRBV6-2 or TRBV6-3 with TRBJ2-1, with 10 positions matching TRBD1. The length of the CDR3 is 14 residues. After removal of 6 bases from V and 3 bases from J, the junction contained 2 bases not matched to a gene. Germline V gives CDR1 MNHEY, CDR2 SVGEGT.

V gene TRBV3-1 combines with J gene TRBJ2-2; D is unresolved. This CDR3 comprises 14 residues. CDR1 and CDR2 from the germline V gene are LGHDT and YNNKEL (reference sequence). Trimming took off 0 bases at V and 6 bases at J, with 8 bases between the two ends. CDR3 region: CASSQEVNAGELFF. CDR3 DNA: TGTGCCAGCAGCCAAGAGGTGAATGCCGGGGAGCTGTTTTTT.

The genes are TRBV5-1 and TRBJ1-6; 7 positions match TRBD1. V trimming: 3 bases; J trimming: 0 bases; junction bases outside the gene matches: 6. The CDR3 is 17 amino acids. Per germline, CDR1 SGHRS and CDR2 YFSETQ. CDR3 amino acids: CASSSTDRSSYNSPLHF. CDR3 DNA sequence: TGCGCCAGCAGCTCCACGGACAGGAGCTCCTATAATTCACCCCTCCACTTT.

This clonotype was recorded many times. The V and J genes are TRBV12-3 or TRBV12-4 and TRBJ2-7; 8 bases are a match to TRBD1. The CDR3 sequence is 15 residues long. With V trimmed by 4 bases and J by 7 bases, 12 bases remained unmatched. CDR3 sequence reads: CASSSRTGSRAEQYF. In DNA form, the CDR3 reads TGTGCCAGCAGTTCTAGGACAGGGTCCCGCGCGGAGCAGTACTTC.